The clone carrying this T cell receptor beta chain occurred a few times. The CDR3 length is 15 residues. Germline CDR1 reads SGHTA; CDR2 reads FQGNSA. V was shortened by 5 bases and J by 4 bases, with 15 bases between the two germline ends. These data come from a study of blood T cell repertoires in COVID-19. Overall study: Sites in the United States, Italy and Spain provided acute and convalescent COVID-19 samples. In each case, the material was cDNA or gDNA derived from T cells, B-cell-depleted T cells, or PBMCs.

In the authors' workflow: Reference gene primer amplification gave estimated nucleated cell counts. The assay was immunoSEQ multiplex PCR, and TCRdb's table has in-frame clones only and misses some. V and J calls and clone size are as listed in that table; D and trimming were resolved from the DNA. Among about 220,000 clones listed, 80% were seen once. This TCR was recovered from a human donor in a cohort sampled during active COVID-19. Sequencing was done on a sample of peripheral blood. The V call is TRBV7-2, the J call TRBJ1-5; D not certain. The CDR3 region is CASSPNARGNQPQHF. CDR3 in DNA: TGTGCCAGCAGCCCCAATGCTCGAGGGAATCAGCCCCAGCATTTT.